The 4 T cell receptor beta chains reported below all come from one sample, sequenced in a study of blood T cells in healthy people across ages. Combining a sample-barcoded 5' primer with a J-beta primer mix, a second PCR ran for roughly 7 to 12 cycles. From the 5' RACE reads, TCRdb called clonotypes with MiXCR, one entry per CDR3 protein. The table shows about 1,800,000 distinct CDR3 sequences, with over 25% occurring only once. Sample: blood. Receptors originate from a woman aged 25 to 39 in good health.

This clonotype was seen more than once but under ten times. The rearrangement joins TRBV12-3 or TRBV12-4 to TRBJ1-6; 10 bases map to TRBD1. CDR3 length: 15 amino acids. V gave up 3 bases and J gave up 10 bases; unmatched junction bases: 6. The CDR3 is CASSFTGTGDSPLHF. The CDR3 region has the DNA TGTGCCAGCAGTTTTACCGGGACAGGGGACTCACCCCTCCACTTT.

A few counts support this clonotype. This chain connects TRBV5-5 to TRBJ2-7; TRBD1 aligns across 7 bases. Trimming took 4 bases from V and 7 from J; bases not matched to a gene: 8. Germline assignment: CDR1 SGHKS and CDR2 YYEKEE (reference sequence). The CDR3 runs 13 residues. The CDR3 reads CASSGQGVEEQYF. The CDR3 DNA reads as TGTGCCAGCAGCGGGCAGGGGGTGGAAGAGCAGTACTTC.

This clonotype has at least ten counts. The chain couples TRBV29-1 to TRBJ2-3; a possible D gene is TRBD1 (5 bases). Trimming took off 4 bases at V and 1 base at J, with 15 bases between the two ends. The CDR3 extends over 15 amino acids. Germline V gene sequence: CDR1 SQVTM, CDR2 ANQGSEA. CDR3: CSVGLVGRGTDTQYF. Written as DNA, the CDR3 is TGCAGCGTTGGTCTTGTGGGCAGGGGCACAGATACGCAGTATTTT.

V and J are TRBV30 and TRBJ2-7; 8 bases match TRBD1. The length of the CDR3 is 16 residues. J lost 3 bases, V lost 1 base, and 11 bases had no gene match. The germline V gene encodes CDR1 GTSNPN and CDR2 SVGIG (reference sequence). CDR3 bases: TGTGCCTGGAGTGGGGGGACAGGCGGACGAATCTACGAGCAGTACTTC. This codes for CAWSGGTGGRIYEQYF.